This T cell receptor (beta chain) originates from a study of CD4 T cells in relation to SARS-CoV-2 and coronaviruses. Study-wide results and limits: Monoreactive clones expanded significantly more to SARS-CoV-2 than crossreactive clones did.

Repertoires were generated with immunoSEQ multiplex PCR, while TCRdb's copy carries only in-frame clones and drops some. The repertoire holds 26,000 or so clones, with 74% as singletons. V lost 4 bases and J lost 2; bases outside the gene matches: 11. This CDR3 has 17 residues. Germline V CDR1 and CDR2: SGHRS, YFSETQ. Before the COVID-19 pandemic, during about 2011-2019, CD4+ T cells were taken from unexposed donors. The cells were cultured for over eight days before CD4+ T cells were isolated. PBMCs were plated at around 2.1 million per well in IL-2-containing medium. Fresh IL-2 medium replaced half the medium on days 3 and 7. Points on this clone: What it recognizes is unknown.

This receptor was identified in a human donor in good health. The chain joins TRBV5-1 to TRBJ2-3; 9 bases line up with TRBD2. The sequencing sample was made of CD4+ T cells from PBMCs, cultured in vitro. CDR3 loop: CASSPLVVAGATDTQYF. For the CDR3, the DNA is TGCGCCAGCAGCCCCCTCGTGGTAGCGGGAGCCACAGATACGCAGTATTTT. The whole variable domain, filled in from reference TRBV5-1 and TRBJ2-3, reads KAGVTQTPRYLIKTRGQQVTLSCSPISGHRSVSWYQQTPGQGLQFLFEYFSETQRNKGNFPGRFSGRQFSNSRSEMNVSTLELGDSALYLCASSPLVVAGATDTQYFGPGTRLTVL.